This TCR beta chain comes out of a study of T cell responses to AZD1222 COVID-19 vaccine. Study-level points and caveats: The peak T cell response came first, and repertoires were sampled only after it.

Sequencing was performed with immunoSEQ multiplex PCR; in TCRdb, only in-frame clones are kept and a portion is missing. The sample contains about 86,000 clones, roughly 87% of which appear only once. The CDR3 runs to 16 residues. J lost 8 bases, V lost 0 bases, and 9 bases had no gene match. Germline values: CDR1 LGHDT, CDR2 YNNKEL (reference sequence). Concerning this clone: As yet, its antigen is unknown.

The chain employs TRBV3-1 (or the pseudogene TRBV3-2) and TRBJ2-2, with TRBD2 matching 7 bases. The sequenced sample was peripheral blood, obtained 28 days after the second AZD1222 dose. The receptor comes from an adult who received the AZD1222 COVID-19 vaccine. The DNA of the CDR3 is TGTGCCAGCAGCCAAGATGCAGCGGGGTGGTTGGGGGAGCTGTTTTTT. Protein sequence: CASSQDAAGWLGELFF.